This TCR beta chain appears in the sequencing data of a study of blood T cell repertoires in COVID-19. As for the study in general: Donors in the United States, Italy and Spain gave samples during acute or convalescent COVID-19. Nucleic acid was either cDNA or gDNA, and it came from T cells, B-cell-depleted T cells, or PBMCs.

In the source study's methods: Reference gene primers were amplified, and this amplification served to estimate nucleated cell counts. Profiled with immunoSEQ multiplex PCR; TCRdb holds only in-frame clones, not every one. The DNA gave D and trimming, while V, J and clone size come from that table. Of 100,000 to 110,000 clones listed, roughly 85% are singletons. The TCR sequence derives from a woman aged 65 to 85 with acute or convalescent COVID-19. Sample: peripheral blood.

The CDR3 DNA follows: TGTGCCATCAGTGAGAATTATGGGGCTATCAATGAGCAGTTCTTC. It yields the protein CAISENYGAINEQFF. The V and J genes are TRBV10-3 and TRBJ2-1; D possibly corresponds to TRBD1 (5 bases). The V end was cut by 2 bases, the J end by 6 bases, with 14 bases between. The CDR3 totals 15 residues. Germline CDR1 reads ENHRY; CDR2 reads SYGVKD.